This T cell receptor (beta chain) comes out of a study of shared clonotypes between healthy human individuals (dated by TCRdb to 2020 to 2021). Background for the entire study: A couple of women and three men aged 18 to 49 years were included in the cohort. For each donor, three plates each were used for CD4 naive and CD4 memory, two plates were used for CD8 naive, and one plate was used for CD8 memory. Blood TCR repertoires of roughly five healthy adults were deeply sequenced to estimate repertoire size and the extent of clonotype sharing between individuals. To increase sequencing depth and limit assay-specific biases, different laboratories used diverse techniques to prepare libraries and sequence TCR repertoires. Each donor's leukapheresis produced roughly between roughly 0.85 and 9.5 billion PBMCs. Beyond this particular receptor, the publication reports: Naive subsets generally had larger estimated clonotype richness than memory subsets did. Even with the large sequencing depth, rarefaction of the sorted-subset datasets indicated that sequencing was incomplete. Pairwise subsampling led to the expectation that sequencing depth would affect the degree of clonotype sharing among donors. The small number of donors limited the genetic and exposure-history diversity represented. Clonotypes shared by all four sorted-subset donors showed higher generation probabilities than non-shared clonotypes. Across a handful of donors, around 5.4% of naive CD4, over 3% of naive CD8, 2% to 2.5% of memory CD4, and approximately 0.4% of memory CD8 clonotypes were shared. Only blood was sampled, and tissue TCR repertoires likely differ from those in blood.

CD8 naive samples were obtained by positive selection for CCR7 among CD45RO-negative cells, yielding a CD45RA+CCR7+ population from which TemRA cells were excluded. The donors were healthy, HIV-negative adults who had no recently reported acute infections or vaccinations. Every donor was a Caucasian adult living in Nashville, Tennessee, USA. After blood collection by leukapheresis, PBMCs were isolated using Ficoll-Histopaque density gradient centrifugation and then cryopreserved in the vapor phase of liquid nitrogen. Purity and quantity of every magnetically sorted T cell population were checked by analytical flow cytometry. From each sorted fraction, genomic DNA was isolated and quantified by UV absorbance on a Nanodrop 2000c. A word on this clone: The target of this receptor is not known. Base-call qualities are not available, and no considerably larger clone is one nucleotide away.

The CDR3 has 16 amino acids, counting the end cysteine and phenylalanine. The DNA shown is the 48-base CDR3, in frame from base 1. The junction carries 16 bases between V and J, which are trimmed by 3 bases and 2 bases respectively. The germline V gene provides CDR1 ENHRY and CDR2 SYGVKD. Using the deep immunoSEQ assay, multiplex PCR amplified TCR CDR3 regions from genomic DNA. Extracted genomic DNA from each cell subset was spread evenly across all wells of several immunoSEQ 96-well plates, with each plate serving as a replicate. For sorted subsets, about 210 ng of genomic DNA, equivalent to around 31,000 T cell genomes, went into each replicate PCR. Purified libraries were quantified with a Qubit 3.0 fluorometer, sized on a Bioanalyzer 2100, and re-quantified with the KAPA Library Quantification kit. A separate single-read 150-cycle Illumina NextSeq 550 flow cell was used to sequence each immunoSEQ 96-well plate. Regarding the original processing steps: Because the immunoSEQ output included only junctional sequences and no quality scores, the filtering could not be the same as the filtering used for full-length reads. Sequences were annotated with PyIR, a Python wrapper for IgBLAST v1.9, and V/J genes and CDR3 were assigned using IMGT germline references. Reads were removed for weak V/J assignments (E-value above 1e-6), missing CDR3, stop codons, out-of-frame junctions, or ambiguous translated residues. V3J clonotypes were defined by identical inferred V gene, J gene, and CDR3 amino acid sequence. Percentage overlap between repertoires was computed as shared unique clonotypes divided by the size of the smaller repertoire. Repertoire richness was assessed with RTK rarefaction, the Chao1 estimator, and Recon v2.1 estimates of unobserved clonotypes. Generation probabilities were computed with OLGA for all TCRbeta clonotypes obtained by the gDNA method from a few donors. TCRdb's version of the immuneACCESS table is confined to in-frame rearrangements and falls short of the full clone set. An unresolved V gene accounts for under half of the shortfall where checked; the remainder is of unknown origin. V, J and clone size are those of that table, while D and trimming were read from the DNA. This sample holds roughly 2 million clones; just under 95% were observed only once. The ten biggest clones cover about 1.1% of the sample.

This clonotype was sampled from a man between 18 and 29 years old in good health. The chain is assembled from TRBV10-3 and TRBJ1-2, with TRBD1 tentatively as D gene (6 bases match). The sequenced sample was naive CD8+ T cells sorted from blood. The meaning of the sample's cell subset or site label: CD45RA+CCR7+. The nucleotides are TGTGCCATCAGTGAAATAGACAGGAACTTCAACTATGGCTACACCTTC. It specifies CAISEIDRNFNYGYTF.